This passage covers 19 T cell receptor beta chains from one sample sequenced in a study of molecular identifiers for immune sequencing clone quantification. One entry per CDR3 protein results from TCRdb running MiXCR on the PCR reads. This sample has about 640,000 distinct CDR3 sequences, with around 20% found just once. Sequenced: naive CD8+ T cells from blood, with Jurkat cell RNA spiked in. As for subset: FACS-sorted CD8+CD4-CCR7+CD45RA+ naive T cells. The source is a human donor in good health. Some libraries in this study had Jurkat cell RNA spiked in.

The table lists this clonotype with many counts. V and J are TRBV5-1 and TRBJ1-5; a possible D gene is TRBD1 (6 bases). V was trimmed by 4 bases and J by 0 bases, leaving 17 bases between them. CDR3 size: 17 residues. The V gene's germline CDR1 is SGHRS and CDR2 YFSETQ. Here the CDR3 reads CASSHATGPYSNQPQHF. The CDR3 DNA is TGCGCCAGCAGCCACGCGACAGGCCCCTATAGCAATCAGCCCCAGCATTTT. Together with reference TRBV5-1 and TRBJ1-5, the CDR3 gives the full variable domain: KAGVTQTPRYLIKTRGQQVTLSCSPISGHRSVSWYQQTPGQGLQFLFEYFSETQRNKGNFPGRFSGRQFSNSRSEMNVSTLELGDSALYLCASSHATGPYSNQPQHFGDGTRLSIL.

With regard to this clonotype: Just one base apart from a much larger clone, this may be a read error. Written as DNA, the CDR3 is TGTGCCAGCAGTTACTCGACAGCCGGGTACGAGCAGCACTTC. It specifies CASSYSTAGYEQHF. V usage is TRBV6-2 or TRBV6-3 and J usage is TRBJ2-7; possibly TRBD1 for D (5 bases). The CDR3 sequence is 14 residues long. Germline values: CDR1 MNHEY, CDR2 SVGEGT.

On this clonotype: A much larger clone lies one base from this, so it may be a read error. J is TRBJ2-5 and V is TRBV2; TRBD2 agrees at 10 bases. CDR1 is SNHLY, CDR2 FYNNEI, per germline. The CDR3 totals 14 residues. The CDR3 loop is CAGRIAGGLETQYF. The CDR3 DNA sequence: TGTGCCGGCAGGATAGCGGGAGGTCTTGAGACCCAGTACTTC.

Comment on this clonotype: A read error is possible here, since a much larger clone lies one base away. Without the conserved terminal phenylalanine or tryptophan, this CDR3 likely stems from a read error. V and J are TRBV30 and TRBJ2-3, with D perhaps given as TRBD1 or TRBD2 (5 bases each). Germline values: CDR1 GTSNPN, CDR2 SVGIG (reference sequence). This CDR3 region has 13 residues. Deletions cut 4 bases from V and 2 bases from J, with 10 bases between. CDR3 nucleotide sequence: TGTGCCTGGACAGGGAGAATCACAGATACGCAGTATTTA. Translation: CAWTGRITDTQYL.

This clonotype was seen a handful of times. The rearrangement uses TRBV5-4 and TRBJ1-1, with D possibly matching TRBD1 (6 bases). Germline assignment: CDR1 SGHNT and CDR2 YYREEE (reference sequence). CDR3 length: 11 amino acids. The V end lost 5 bases, the J end lost 7 bases, and 9 bases lay between the germline ends. Here the CDR3 reads CASRQGGEAFF. The CDR3 coding sequence is TGTGCCAGCAGACAGGGTGGTGAAGCTTTCTTT.

The chain carries TRBV4-1 and TRBJ2-7; 12 positions agree with TRBD2. This CDR3 spans 19 amino acids. The germline V gene encodes CDR1 MGHRA and CDR2 YSYEKL. The junction had 16 bases not matched to a gene; V was cut back by 0 bases and J by 7 bases. DNA for the CDR3: TGCGCCAGCAGCCAAGATGCGGGGGCTAGCGGGAGGGACTCGTGGGAGCAGTACTTC. Its protein product is CASSQDAGASGRDSWEQYF.

With regard to this clonotype: No conserved phenylalanine or tryptophan is present at the end of the CDR3, so a read error is the likely explanation. The gene calls are TRBV23-1 and TRBJ2-7, with TRBD2 matching over 7 bases. TRBV23-1 is marked as an open reading frame, function uncertain. The CDR3 has 14 residues. Losses at the gene ends were 8 bases for V and 5 bases for J; bases not matched to a gene: 12. CDR3 residues: CASPTGTTKHEQYL. CDR3 DNA: TGCGCCAGCCCCACCGGGACTACTAAACACGAGCAGTACCTC.

Comments on this clonotype: With a much larger clone just one base away, this may be a read error. The V call is TRBV6-1, the J call TRBJ2-7; D gene uncertain. CDR1 is MNHNS, CDR2 SASEGT, per germline. This CDR3 comprises 16 residues. With 0 bases removed from V and 0 bases from J, the gap between germline ends came to 12 bases. The CDR3 sequence: CASSEAGPPISYEQYF. Written as DNA, the CDR3 is TGTGCCAGCAGTGAAGCTGGGCCTCCCATCTCCTACGAGCAGTACTTC.

The table lists this clonotype with many counts. The chain combines TRBV4-1 with TRBJ2-7; 12 bases align to TRBD2. Germline V gene lookup returns CDR1 MGHRA and CDR2 YSYEKL. The CDR3 is 16 residues long. With 3 bases clipped from V and 4 bases from J, the junction kept 7 bases outside the gene matches. The CDR3 sequence: CASSHTPLAGGYEQYF. CDR3 sequence (DNA): TGCGCCAGCAGCCACACACCACTAGCGGGGGGTTACGAGCAGTACTTC.

This clonotype showed up just a few times. The gene calls are TRBV21-1 and TRBJ1-6; TRBD1 is the table's D call and was not checked against the DNA. TRBV21-1 is noted as a pseudogene. The CDR3 consists of 17 residues. The CDR3 sequence is CASSIPPRRTGLSPLHF. As DNA, the CDR3 is TGTGCCAGCAGCATCCCCCCCAGGCGCACAGGGCTATCACCCCTCCACTTT.

This clonotype has more than one count but fewer than ten. V is TRBV3-1 and J is TRBJ2-2, with a possible D match to TRBD1 (5 bases). Germline V gene data show CDR1 as LGHDT and CDR2 as YNNKEL (reference sequence). Trimming took 5 bases from V and 2 from J, leaving 15 bases between them. CDR3 length: 16 residues. CDR3 in amino acids: CASSTRQKVNTGELFF. The CDR3 region has the DNA TGTGCCAGCAGCACAAGACAGAAAGTAAACACCGGGGAGCTGTTTTTT.

This clonotype was seen repeatedly, ten times or more. This sequence joins TRBV28 and TRBJ2-3, with D unclear. The germline gives CDR1 MDHEN, CDR2 SYDVKM. The germline V and J ends were trimmed by 5 bases and 2 bases, with 11 bases remaining between them. The CDR3 runs to 14 residues. CDR3 sequence reads: CASSPTGITDTQYF. The CDR3 DNA is TGTGCCAGCAGTCCGACTGGGATCACAGATACGCAGTATTTT.

This clonotype was counted a few times. This chain joins TRBV5-4 and TRBJ1-4; 10 bases line up with TRBD1. With 3 bases clipped from V and 0 bases from J, the junction kept 8 bases outside the gene matches. The CDR3 loop spans 18 amino acids. Per germline, CDR1 SGHNT and CDR2 YYREEE (reference sequence). The CDR3: CASSYSGTGDSTNEKLFF. DNA for the CDR3: TGTGCCAGCAGCTACTCCGGGACAGGGGACTCAACTAATGAAAAACTGTTTTTT.

This clonotype has at least ten counts. The V and J genes are TRBV4-3 and TRBJ1-1, with 7 bases lining up with TRBD1. With V trimmed by 3 bases and J by 4 bases, 11 bases remained unmatched. CDR1 and CDR2 (germline): LGHNA, YSLEER. CDR3 length equals 16 residues. DNA of the CDR3: TGCGCCAGCAGCCATTTAAAAACAGGGGTGGGCACTGAAGCTTTCTTT. Translated, it gives CASSHLKTGVGTEAFF.

About this clonotype itself: A read error may explain this, as a much larger clone is one base away. This CDR3 fails to terminate in the conserved phenylalanine or tryptophan, so it likely reflects a read error. This sequence joins TRBV18 and TRBJ2-3; D might be TRBD1 or TRBD2, each matching 6 bases. Germline loops: CDR1 KGHSH, CDR2 LQKENI. V gave up 0 bases and J gave up 0 bases, with 13 bases separating them. The CDR3 sequence is 17 residues long. DNA of the CDR3: TGTGCCAGCTCACCACCGTTTGGGGGGCTTAGCACAGATACGCAGTATCTT. Protein product: CASSPPFGGLSTDTQYL.

In regard to this clonotype: This may be a read error: a much more frequent sequence differs by one nucleotide. Because it lacks the conserved phenylalanine or tryptophan at the end, this CDR3 is likely a read error. The CDR3 spells CASSLSRSSYEQYL. For the CDR3, the DNA is TGTGCCAGCAGTTTATCGCGGAGCTCCTACGAGCAGTACCTC. The chain links TRBV27 to TRBJ2-7; D is unclear. The CDR3 sequence is 14 residues long. With 0 bases removed from V and 0 bases from J, the gap between germline ends came to 6 bases. CDR1 is MNHEY, CDR2 SMNVEV, per germline (reference sequence).

In this sample, this clonotype turned up many times. The rearrangement joins TRBV6-1 to TRBJ2-7, with TRBD2 as a possible D gene (6 bases). The germline V gene has CDR1 MNHNS and CDR2 SASEGT. The V gene lost 6 bases and the J gene lost 2 bases, with 17 bases spanning the gap. The CDR3 extends over 15 amino acids. The CDR3 DNA sequence: TGTGCCAGCAGGGAGACGGGACTGCACCCCTACGAGCAGTACTTC. Encoded protein: CASRETGLHPYEQYF.

This clonotype was detected a few times. J is TRBJ2-1 and V is TRBV29-1; 7 bases are shared with TRBD2. The V gene end was trimmed by 0 bases and the J gene end by 1 base; junction bases not matched to a gene: 3. Germline values: CDR1 SQVTM, CDR2 ANQGSEA. This CDR3 is built from 15 residues. The CDR3 DNA sequence: TGCAGCGTTGAAGATGCGGGGGTGTCCTACAATGAGCAGTTCTTC. This codes for CSVEDAGVSYNEQFF.

The V and J genes are TRBV19 and TRBJ1-3; D ambiguous. Germline CDR1 is LNHDA and CDR2 is SQIVND (reference sequence). Trimming stripped 7 bases from V and 11 bases from J, with 15 bases between. The CDR3 runs 12 residues. The CDR3 DNA reads as TGTGCCAGTACCATCGGACCCAACGCCATATATTTT. It codes for CASTIGPNAIYF.